The source of this T cell receptor (beta chain) is a study of PD-1 blockade in mismatch repair-deficient tumors. Study-level points and caveats: Rapid post-treatment expansion, then contraction, generally preceding radiologic response, marked tumor-resident clones.

Mismatch repair deficiency was confirmed in all patients, by PCR or immunohistochemistry. The TCR-sequenced patients were three responders to pembrolizumab. V shed 5 bases, J shed 0 bases, and the junction held 12 bases outside the gene matches. The CDR3 covers 18 residues. Germline CDR1 reads MDHEN; CDR2 reads SYDVKM. Libraries were prepared by immunoSEQ multiplex PCR; TCRdb keeps only in-frame clonotypes and omits some of them. The sample holds around 10,000 clones; more than 80% are singletons and the top ten take 0.97%. Of note for this clone: Its antigen is unidentified.

The V and J genes are TRBV28 and TRBJ1-4, with TRBD1 identical over 7 bases. The source material was PBMCs, sampled approximately 49 weeks after starting pembrolizumab. This sequence was found in an adult with mismatch repair-deficient cancer. The CDR3 region is CASSPSGDSLATNEKLFF. The DNA of the CDR3 is TGTGCCAGCAGTCCTTCGGGGGACAGCCTTGCAACTAATGAAAAACTGTTTTTT.